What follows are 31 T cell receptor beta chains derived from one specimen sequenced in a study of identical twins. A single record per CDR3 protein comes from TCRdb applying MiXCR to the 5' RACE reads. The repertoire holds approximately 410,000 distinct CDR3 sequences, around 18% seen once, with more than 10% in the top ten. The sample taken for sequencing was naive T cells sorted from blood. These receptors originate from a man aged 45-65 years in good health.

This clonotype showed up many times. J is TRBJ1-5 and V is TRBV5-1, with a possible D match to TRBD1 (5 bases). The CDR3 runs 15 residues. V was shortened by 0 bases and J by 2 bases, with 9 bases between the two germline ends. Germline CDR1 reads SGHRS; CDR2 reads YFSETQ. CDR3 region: CASSLAGARNQPQHF. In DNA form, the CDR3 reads TGCGCCAGCAGCTTGGCCGGGGCCCGCAATCAGCCCCAGCATTTT.

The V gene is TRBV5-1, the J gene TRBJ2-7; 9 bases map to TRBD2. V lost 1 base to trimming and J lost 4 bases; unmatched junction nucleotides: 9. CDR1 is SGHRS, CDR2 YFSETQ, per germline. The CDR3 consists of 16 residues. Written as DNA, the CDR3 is TGCGCCAGCAGCTTGCGAGGTAGCGGGAGTGCGTACGAGCAGTACTTC. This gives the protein CASSLRGSGSAYEQYF.

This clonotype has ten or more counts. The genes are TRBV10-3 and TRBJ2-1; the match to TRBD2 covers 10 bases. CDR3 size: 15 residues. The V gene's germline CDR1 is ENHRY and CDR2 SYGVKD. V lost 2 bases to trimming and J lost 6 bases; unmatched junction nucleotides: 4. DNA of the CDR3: TGTGCCATCAGTGAGAGCCTAGCGGGAGTCAATGAGCAGTTCTTC. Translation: CAISESLAGVNEQFF.

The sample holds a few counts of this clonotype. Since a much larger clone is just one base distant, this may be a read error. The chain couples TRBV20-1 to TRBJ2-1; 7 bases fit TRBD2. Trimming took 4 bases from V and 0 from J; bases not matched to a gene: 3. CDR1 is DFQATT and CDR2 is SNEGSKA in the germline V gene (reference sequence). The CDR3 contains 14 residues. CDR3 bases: TGCAGTGCTAATCGCGGGAGCTCCTACAATGAGCAGTTCTTC. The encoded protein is CSANRGSSYNEQFF.

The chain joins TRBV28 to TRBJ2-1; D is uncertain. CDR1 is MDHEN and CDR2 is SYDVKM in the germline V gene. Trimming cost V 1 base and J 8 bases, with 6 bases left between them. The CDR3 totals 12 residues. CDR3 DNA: TGTGCCAGCAGTTTATCTGCTTATGAGCAGTTCTTC. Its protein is CASSLSAYEQFF.

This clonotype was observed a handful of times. The DNA of the CDR3 is TGTGCCAGCAGCCCTAATTCCGGGGCCAAGAGTTCTGGAAACACCATATATTTT. It is translated as CASSPNSGAKSSGNTIYF. The chain uses TRBV6-1 and TRBJ1-3; perhaps TRBD1 as D (5 bases). CDR3 length: 18 residues. V lost 6 bases to trimming and J lost 1 base, with 22 bases between them. Germline-derived CDR1 and CDR2 are MNHNS and SASEGT.

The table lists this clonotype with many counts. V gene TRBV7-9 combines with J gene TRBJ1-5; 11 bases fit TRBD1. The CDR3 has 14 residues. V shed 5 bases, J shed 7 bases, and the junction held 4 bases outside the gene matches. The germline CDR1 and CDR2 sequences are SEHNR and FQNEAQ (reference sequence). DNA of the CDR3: TGTGCCAGCAGCGCAGGGACAGGGGGACAGCCCCAGCATTTT. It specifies CASSAGTGGQPQHF.

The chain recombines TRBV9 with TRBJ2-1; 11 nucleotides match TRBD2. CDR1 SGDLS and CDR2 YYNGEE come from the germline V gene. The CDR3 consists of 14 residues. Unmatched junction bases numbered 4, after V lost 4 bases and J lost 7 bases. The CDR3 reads CASSLSGRANEQFF. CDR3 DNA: TGTGCCAGCAGCCTTAGCGGGAGGGCTAATGAGCAGTTCTTC.

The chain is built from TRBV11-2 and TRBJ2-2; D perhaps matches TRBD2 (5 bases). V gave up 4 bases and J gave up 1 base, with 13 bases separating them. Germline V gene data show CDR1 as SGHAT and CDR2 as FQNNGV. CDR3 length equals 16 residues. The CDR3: CASSYGLAGNTGELFF. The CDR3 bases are TGTGCCAGCAGCTACGGGTTGGCGGGGAACACCGGGGAGCTGTTTTTT.

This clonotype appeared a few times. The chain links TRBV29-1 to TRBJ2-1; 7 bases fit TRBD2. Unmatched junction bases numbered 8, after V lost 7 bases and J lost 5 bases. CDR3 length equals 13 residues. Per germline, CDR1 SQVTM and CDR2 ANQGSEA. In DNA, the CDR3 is TGCAGCGAAACTAGCGCCATTGACAATGAGCAGTTCTTC. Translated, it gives CSETSAIDNEQFF.

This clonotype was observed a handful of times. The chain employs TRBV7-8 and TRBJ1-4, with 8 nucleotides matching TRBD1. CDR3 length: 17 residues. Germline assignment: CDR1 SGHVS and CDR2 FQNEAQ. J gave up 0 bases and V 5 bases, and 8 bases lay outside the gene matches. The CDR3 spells CASSPGTGLATNEKLFF. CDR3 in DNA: TGTGCCAGCAGCCCCGGGACAGGCCTTGCAACTAATGAAAAACTGTTTTTT.

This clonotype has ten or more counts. CDR3 region: CASRSKPGPYNEQFF. CDR3 nucleotide sequence: TGTGCCAGCAGGTCTAAGCCGGGACCTTACAATGAGCAGTTCTTC. The chain uses TRBV6-1 and TRBJ2-1; either TRBD1 or TRBD2 may supply D (5 bases each). Germline values: CDR1 MNHNS, CDR2 SASEGT. This CDR3 has 15 amino acids. Between the trimmed V and J ends, which lost 6 bases and 4 bases, there was a span of 16 bases.

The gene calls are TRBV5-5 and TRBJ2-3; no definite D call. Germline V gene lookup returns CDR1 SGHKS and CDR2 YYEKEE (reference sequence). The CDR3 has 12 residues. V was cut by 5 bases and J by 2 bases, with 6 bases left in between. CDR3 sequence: CASSFNTDTQYF. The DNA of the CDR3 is TGTGCCAGCAGTTTCAACACAGATACGCAGTATTTT.

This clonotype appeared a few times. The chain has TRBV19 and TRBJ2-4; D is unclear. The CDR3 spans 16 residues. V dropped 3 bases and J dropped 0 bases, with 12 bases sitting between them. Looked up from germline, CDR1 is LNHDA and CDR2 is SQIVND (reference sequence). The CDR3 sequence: CASSIRPITAKNIQYF. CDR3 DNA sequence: TGTGCCAGTAGTATCCGCCCGATAACAGCCAAAAACATTCAGTACTTC. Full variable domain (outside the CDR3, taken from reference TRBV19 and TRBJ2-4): DGGITQSPKYLFRKEGQNVTLSCEQNLNHDAMYWYRQDPGQGLRLIYYSQIVNDFQKGDIAEGYSVSREKKESFPLTVTSAQKNPTAFYLCASSIRPITAKNIQYFGAGTRLSVL.

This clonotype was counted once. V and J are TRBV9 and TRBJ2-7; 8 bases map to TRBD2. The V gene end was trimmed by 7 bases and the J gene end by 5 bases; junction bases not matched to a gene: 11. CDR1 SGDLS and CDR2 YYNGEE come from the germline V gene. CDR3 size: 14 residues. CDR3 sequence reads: CASGQASGRHEQYF. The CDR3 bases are TGTGCCAGCGGTCAAGCGAGCGGGAGACACGAGCAGTACTTC.

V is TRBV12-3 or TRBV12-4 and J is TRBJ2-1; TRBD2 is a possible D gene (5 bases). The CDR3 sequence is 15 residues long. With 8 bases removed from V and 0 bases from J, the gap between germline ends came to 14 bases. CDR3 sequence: CASRGGRHSYNEQFF. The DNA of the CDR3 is TGTGCCAGCCGAGGAGGTCGGCACTCCTACAATGAGCAGTTCTTC.

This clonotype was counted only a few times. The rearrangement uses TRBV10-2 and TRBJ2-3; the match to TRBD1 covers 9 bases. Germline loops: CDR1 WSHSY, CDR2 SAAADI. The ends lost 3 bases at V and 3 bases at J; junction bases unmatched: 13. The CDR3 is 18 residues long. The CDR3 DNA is TGCGCCAGCAGTGAAGTCCCGGGACAGGGTTGGGGGACAGATACGCAGTATTTT. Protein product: CASSEVPGQGWGTDTQYF.

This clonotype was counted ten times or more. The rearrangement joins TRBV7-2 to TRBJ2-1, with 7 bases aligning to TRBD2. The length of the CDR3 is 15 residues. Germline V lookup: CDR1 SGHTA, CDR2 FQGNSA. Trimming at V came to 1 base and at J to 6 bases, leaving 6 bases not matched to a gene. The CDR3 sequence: CASSLDGLAVNEQFF. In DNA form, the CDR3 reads TGTGCCAGCAGCTTAGATGGCCTAGCGGTCAATGAGCAGTTCTTC. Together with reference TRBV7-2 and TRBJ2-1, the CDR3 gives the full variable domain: GAGVSQSPSNKVTEKGKDVELRCDPISGHTALYWYRQSLGQGLEFLIYFQGNSAPDKSGLPSDRFSAERTGGSVSTLTIQRTQQEDSAVYLCASSLDGLAVNEQFFGPGTRLTVL.

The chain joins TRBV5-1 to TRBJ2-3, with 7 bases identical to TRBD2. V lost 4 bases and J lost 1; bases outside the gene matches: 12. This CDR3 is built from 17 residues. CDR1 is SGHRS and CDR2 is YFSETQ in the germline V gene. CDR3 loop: CASSQGWGRGGTDTQYF. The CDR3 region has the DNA TGCGCCAGCAGCCAAGGATGGGGACGGGGGGGCACAGATACGCAGTATTTT.

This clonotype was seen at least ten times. In DNA form, the CDR3 reads TGTGCCATCAGCCAGACTAGCGGGGACGAGACAGATACGCAGTATTTT. It encodes CAISQTSGDETDTQYF. The genes are TRBV10-3 and TRBJ2-3; TRBD2 agrees at 11 bases. CDR3 length equals 16 residues. Germline trimming cut 6 bases from V and 3 bases from J; bases unmatched to any gene: 8. Germline CDR1 and CDR2: ENHRY and SYGVKD.

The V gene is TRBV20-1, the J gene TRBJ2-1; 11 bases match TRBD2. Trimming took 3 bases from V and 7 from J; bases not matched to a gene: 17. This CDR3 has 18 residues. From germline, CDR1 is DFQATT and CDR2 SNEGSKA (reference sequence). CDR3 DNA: TGCAGTGCTAGTGCGATAGCGGGAGGGCCTAGGGCGGGGAATGAGCAGTTCTTC. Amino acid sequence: CSASAIAGGPRAGNEQFF.

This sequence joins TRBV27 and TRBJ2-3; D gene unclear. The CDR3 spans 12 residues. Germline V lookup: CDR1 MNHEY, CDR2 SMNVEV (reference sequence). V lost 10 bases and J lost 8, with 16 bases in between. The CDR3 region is CAIAAIVPTQYF. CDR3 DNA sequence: TGTGCCATCGCCGCTATAGTTCCTACGCAGTATTTT.

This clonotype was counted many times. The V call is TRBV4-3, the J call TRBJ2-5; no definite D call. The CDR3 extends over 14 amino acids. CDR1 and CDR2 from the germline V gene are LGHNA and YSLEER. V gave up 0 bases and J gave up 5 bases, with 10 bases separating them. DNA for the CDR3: TGCGCCAGCAGCCAAGATGAAAAGCCGGAGACCCAGTACTTC. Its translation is CASSQDEKPETQYF.

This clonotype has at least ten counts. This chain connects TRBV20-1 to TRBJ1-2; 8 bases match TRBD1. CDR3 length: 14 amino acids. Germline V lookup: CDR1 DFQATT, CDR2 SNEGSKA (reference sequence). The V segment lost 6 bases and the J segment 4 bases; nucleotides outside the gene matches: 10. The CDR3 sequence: CSASDRGGGYGYTF. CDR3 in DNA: TGCAGTGCCTCTGACAGGGGAGGCGGCTATGGCTACACCTTC.

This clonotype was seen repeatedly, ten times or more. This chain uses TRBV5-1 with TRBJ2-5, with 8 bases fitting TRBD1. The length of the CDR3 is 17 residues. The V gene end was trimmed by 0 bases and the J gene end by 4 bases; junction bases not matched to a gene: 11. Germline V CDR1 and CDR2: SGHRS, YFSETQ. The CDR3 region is CASSLGQRQGIGETQYF. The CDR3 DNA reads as TGCGCCAGCAGCTTGGGTCAGCGACAGGGGATCGGAGAGACCCAGTACTTC.

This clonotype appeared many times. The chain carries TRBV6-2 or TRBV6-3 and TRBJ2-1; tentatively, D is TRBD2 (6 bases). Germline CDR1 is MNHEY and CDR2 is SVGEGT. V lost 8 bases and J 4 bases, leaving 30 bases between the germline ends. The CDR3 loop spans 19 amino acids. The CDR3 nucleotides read TGTGCCAGCCTTGGGACGGACTACAGTTTCGCTTTAGGGTACAATGAGCAGTTCTTC. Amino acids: CASLGTDYSFALGYNEQFF.

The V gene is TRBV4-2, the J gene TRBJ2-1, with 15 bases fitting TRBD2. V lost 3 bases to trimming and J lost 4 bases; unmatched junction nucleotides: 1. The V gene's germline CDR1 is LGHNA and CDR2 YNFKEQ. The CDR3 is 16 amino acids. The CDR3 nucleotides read TGTGCCAGCAGCCATGGGACTAGCGGGGGGTACAATGAGCAGTTCTTC. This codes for CASSHGTSGGYNEQFF.

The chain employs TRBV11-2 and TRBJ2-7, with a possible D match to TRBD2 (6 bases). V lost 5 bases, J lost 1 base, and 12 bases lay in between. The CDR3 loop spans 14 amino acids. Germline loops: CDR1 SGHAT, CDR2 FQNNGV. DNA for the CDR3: TGTGCCAGCAGCCCCCCGGGAGATTCCTACGAGCAGTACTTC. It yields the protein CASSPPGDSYEQYF.

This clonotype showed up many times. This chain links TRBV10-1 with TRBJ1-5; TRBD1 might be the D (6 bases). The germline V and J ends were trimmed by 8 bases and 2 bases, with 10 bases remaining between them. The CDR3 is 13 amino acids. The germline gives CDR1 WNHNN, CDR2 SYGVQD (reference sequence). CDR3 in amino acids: CASSGGGNQPQHF. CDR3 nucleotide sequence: TGCGCCAGCTCTGGGGGCGGCAATCAGCCCCAGCATTTT.

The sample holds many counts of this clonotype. CDR3 nucleotides: TGTGCCAGCAGTTTACGAACCCTCTATGGCTACACCTTC. It is translated as CASSLRTLYGYTF. The chain couples TRBV12-3 or TRBV12-4 to TRBJ1-2; D gene uncertain. V dropped 2 bases and J dropped 4 bases, with 8 bases sitting between them. This CDR3 has 13 residues.

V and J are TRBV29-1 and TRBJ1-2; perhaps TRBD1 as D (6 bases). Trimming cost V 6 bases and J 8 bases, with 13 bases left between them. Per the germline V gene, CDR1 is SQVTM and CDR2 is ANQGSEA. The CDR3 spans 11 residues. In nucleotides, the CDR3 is TGCAGCGTGAGGGCAGGGGCCGGCTACACCTTC. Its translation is CSVRAGAGYTF.